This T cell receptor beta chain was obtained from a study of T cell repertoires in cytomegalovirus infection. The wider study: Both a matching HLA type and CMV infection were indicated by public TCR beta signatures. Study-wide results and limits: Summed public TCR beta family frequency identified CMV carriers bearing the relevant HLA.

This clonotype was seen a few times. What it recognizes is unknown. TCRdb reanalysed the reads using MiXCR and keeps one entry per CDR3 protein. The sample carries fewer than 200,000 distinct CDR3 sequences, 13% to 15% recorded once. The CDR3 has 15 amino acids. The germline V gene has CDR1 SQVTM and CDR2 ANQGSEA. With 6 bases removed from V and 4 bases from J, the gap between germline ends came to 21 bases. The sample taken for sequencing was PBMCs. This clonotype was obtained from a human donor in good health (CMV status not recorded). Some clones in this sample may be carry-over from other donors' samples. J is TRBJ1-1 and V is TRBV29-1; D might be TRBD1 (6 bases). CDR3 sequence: CSVPLRGVQGTEAFF. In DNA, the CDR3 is TGCAGCGTCCCCCTGCGTGGAGTACAGGGCACTGAAGCTTTCTTT.